This passage covers 5 T cell receptor beta chains from one sample sequenced in a study of PD-L1 blockade in urothelial cancer. The method was immunoSEQ multiplex PCR; TCRdb's version includes in-frame clones alone and lacks a portion of them. The sample includes about 90,000 clones, 85% to 95% of them seen just once. The sequences come from PBMCs, collected around atezolizumab (anti-PD-L1) treatment. The source is a man aged 55 to 70 with urothelial cancer.

This chain uses TRBV2 with TRBJ1-6, with D maybe TRBD1 (6 bases). V was cut by 10 bases and J by 3 bases, with 16 bases left in between. CDR3 length equals 15 residues. Germline V CDR1 and CDR2: SNHLY, FYNNEI. The CDR3 sequence is CATFGQTNYNSPLHF. DNA of the CDR3: TGTGCCACCTTTGGACAGACAAACTATAATTCACCCCTCCACTTT.

The chain combines TRBV5-1 with TRBJ2-1; D possibly corresponds to TRBD1 (6 bases). This CDR3 region has 14 residues. Germline CDR1 and CDR2: SGHRS and YFSETQ. The V end lost 2 bases, the J end lost 6 bases, and 12 bases lay between the germline ends. The CDR3 DNA is TGCGCCAGCAGCTTTGAACAGGGCCGCAATGAGCAGTTCTTC. Protein product: CASSFEQGRNEQFF. The whole variable domain, remainder taken from reference TRBV5-1 and TRBJ2-1, is KAGVTQTPRYLIKTRGQQVTLSCSPISGHRSVSWYQQTPGQGLQFLFEYFSETQRNKGNFPGRFSGRQFSNSRSEMNVSTLELGDSALYLCASSFEQGRNEQFFGPGTRLTVL.

The V gene is TRBV27, the J gene TRBJ2-2; TRBD1 matches at 7 bases. V shed 6 bases, J shed 5 bases, and the junction held 12 bases outside the gene matches. The CDR3 has 16 residues. Germline CDR1 reads MNHEY; CDR2 reads SMNVEV (reference sequence). CDR3 sequence: CASRRKGTAETGELFF. CDR3 DNA sequence: TGTGCCAGCAGGAGAAAGGGGACAGCGGAGACCGGGGAGCTGTTTTTT.

The V and J genes are TRBV5-6 and TRBJ2-1; 10 nucleotides line up with TRBD1. Germline trimming cut 5 bases from V and 3 bases from J; bases unmatched to any gene: 8. The CDR3 loop spans 16 amino acids. From germline, CDR1 is SGHDT and CDR2 YYEEEE. As DNA, the CDR3 is TGTGCCAGCAGTCGTAGACAGGGGGCGGGCTACAATGAGCAGTTCTTC. Its translation: CASSRRQGAGYNEQFF. The variable domain in full, completed from reference TRBV5-6 and TRBJ2-1, reads DAGVTQSPTHLIKTRGQQVTLRCSPKSGHDTVSWYQQALGQGPQFIFQYYEEEERQRGNFPDRFSGHQFPNYSSELNVNALLLGDSALYLCASSRRQGAGYNEQFFGPGTRLTVL.

This chain uses TRBV18 with TRBJ2-7; no reliable D call. CDR1 and CDR2 from the germline V gene are KGHSH and LQKENI. This CDR3 contains 11 residues. The V end was cut by 5 bases, the J end by 1 base, with 3 bases between. The CDR3 spells CASSSSYEQYF. As DNA, the CDR3 is TGTGCCAGCTCATCGTCCTACGAGCAGTACTTC.